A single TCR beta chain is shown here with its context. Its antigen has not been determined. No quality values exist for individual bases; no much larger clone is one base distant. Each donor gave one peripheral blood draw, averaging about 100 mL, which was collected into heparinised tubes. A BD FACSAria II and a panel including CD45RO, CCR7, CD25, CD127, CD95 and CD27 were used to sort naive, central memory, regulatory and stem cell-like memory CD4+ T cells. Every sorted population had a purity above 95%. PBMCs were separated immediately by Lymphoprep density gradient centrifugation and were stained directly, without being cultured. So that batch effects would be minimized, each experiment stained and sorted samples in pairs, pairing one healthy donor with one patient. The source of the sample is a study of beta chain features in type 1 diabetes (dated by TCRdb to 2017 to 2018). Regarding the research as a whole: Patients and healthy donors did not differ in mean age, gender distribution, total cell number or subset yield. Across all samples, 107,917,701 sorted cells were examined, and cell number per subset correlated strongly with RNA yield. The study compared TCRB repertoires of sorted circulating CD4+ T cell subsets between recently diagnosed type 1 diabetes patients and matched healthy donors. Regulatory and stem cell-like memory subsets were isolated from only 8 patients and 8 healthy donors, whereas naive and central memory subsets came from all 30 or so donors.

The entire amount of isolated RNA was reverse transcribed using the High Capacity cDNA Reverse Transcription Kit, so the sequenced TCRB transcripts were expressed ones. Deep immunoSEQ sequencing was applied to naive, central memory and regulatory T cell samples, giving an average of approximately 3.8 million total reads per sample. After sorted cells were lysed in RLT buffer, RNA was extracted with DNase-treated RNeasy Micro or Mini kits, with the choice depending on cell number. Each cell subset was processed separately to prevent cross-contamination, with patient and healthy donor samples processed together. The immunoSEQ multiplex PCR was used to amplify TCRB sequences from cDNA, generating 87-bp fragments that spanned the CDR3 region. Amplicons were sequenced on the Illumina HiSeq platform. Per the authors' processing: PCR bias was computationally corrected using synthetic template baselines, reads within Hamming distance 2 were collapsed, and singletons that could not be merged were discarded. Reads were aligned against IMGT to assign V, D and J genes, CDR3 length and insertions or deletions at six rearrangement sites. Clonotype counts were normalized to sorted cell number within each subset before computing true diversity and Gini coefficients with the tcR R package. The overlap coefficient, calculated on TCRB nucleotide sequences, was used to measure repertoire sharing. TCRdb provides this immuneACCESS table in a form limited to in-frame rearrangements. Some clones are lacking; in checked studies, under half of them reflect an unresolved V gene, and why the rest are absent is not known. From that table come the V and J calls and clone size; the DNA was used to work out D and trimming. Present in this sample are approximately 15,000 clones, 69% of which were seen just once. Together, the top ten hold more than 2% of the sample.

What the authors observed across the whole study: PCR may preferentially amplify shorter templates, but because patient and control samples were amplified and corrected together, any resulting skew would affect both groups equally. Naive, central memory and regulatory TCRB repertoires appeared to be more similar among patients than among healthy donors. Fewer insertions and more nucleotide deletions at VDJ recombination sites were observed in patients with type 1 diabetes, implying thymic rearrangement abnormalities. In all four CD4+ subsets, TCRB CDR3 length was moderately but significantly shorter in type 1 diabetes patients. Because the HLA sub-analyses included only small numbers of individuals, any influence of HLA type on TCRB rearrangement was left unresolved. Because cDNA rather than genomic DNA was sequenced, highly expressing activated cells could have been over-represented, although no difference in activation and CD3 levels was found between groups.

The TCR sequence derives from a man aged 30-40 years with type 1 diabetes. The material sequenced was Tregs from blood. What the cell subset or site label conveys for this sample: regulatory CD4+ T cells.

The DNA reads as follows: TGTGCCAGCAGCTTAGTAGGGACAGGGGTGGCAGATACGCAGTATTTT. Its translation is CASSLVGTGVADTQYF. The receptor chain draws on TRBV11-2 and TRBJ2-3; a stretch of 10 junction bases matches TRBD1. The CDR3 contains 16 residues, cysteine and phenylalanine counted. CDR3 DNA only is kept here, 48 bases in frame from base 1. V is cut back by 1 base and J by 4 bases, with 5 bases in the junction unmatched. CDR1 and CDR2 (SGHAT, FQNNGV) derive from the germline V gene.